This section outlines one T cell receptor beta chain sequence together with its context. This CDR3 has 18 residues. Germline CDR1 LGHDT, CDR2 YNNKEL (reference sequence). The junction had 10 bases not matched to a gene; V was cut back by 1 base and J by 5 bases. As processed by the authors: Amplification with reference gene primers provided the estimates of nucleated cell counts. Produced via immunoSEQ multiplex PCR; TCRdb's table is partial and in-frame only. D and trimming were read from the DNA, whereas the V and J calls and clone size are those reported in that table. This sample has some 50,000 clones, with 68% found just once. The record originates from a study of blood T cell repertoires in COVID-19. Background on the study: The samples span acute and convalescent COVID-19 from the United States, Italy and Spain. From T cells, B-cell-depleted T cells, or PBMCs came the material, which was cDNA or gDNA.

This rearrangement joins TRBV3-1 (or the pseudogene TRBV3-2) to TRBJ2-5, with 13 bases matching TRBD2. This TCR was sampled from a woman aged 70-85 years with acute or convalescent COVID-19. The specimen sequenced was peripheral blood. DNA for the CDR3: TGTGCCAGCAGCCAAGGGGATGTCACTAGCGGGAGGGTGGAGACCCAGTACTTC. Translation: CASSQGDVTSGRVETQYF.